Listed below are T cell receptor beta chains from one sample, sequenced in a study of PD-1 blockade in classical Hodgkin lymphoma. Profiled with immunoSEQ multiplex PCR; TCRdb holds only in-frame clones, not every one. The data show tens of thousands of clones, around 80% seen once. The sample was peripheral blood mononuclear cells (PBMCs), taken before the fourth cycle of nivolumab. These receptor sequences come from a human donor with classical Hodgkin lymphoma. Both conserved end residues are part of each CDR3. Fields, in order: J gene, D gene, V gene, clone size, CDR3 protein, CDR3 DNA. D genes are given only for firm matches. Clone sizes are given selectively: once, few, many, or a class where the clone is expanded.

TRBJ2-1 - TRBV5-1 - CASSLTGQTNQGNEQFF TGCGCCAGCAGCTTGACGGGTCAGACTAACCAGGGGAATGAGCAGTTCTTC
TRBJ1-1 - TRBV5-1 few CASSPQGRTEAFF TGCGCCAGCAGCCCTCAGGGCAGGACTGAAGCTTTCTTT
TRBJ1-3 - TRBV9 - CASSVAQESTIYF TGTGCCAGCAGCGTAGCCCAGGAGTCCACCATATATTTT
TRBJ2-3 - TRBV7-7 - CAINPFGTDTQYF TGTGCTATCAACCCCTTTGGCACAGATACGCAGTATTTT
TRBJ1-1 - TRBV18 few CASSPLGMNTEAFF TGTGCCAGCTCACCGTTGGGGATGAACACTGAAGCTTTCTTT
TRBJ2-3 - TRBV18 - CASSPSPDTQYF TGTGCCAGCTCACCGAGCCCTGATACGCAGTATTTT
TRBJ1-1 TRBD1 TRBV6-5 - CASSRQGGNTEAFF TGTGCCAGCAGTCGACAGGGGGGCAACACTGAAGCTTTCTTT
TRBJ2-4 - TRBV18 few CASARDGLAKNIQYF TGTGCCAGCGCCCGGGACGGACTAGCCAAAAACATTCAGTACTTC
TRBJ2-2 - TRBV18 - CASSPPPSNTGELFF TGTGCCAGCTCACCACCGCCCTCGAACACCGGGGAGCTGTTTTTT
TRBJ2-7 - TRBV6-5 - CASSYSLYGSYEQYF TGTGCCAGCAGTTACTCGTTATACGGGTCCTACGAGCAGTACTTC
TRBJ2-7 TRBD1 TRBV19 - CASSARDSLPYEQYF TGTGCCAGTAGTGCCCGGGACAGCCTTCCCTACGAGCAGTACTTC
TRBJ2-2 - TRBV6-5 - CASSNPNTGELFF TGTGCCAGCAGTAACCCGAACACCGGGGAGCTGTTTTTT
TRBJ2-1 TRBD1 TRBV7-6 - CASSPDAGTAPKRQFF TGTGCCAGCAGCCCAGACGCCGGGACAGCGCCGAAAAGGCAGTTCTTC
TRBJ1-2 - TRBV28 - CASSPHRDSNYGYTF TGTGCCAGCAGCCCTCACAGGGACTCTAACTATGGCTACACCTTC
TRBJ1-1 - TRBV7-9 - CASSFTDESAFF TGTGCCAGCAGCTTCACCGATGAATCAGCTTTCTTT
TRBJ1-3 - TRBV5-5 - CASTNGNTIYF TGTGCCAGCACAAATGGAAACACCATATATTTT
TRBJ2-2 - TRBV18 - CASSRAEANTGELFF TGTGCCAGCTCAAGGGCGGAGGCGAACACCGGGGAGCTGTTTTTT
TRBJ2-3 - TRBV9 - CASSEGIYTDTQYF TGTGCCAGCAGCGAGGGGATCTACACAGATACGCAGTATTTT
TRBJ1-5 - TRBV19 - CASSIAESSRSQPQHF TGTGCCAGTAGTATAGCTGAGTCATCGAGAAGTCAGCCCCAGCATTTT
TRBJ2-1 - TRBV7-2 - CASSLEQQGNEQFF TGTGCCAGCAGCTTAGAACAGCAGGGGAATGAGCAGTTCTTC
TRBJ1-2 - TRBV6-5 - CASSYGDQRGYTF TGTGCCAGCAGTTACGGAGACCAGCGGGGCTACACCTTC
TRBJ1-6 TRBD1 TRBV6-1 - CASSGKDRVQDSPLHF TGTGCCAGCAGTGGTAAAGACAGGGTCCAGGATTCACCCCTCCACTTT
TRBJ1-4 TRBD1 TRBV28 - CASSSQGVGGKLFF TGTGCCAGCAGTTCCCAGGGGGTTGGTGGAAAACTGTTTTTT
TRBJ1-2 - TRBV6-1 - CACKTTASSYGYTF TGTGCCTGCAAAACCACAGCATCGAGTTATGGCTACACCTTC
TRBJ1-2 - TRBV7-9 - CASSLDTHPTFGYTF TGTGCCAGCAGCTTAGATACCCACCCAACTTTTGGCTACACCTTC
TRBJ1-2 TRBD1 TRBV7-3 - CASSPGQGNYGYTF TGTGCCAGCAGCCCCGGACAGGGCAACTATGGCTACACCTTC
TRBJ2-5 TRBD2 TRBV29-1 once CSVVGGGQETQYF TGCAGCGTTGTCGGGGGGGGGCAAGAGACCCAGTACTTC
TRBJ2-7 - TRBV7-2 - CASSLGAGQLSYEQYF TGTGCCAGCAGCTTAGGGGCCGGACAGCTATCCTACGAGCAGTACTTC
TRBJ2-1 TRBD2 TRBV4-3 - CASSQGNSGVYNEQFF TGCGCCAGCAGCCAAGGAAATAGCGGGGTTTACAATGAGCAGTTCTTC
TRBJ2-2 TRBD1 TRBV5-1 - CASSPRGTGNTGELFF TGCGCCAGCAGCCCCCGGGGGACAGGGAACACCGGGGAGCTGTTTTTT
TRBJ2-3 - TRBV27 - CASSLRGIDTQYF TGTGCCAGCAGTTTAAGGGGGATAGATACGCAGTATTTT
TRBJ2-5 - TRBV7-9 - CASRLDTNQETQYF TGTGCCAGCAGATTGGACACGAACCAAGAGACCCAGTACTTC
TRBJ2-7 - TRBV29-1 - CSIASGGNEQYF TGCAGCATCGCGTCAGGGGGGAACGAGCAGTACTTC
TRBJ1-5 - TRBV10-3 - CAISDQGSNQPQHF TGTGCCATCAGTGACCAGGGAAGCAATCAGCCCCAGCATTTT
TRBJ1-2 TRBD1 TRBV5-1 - CASSPGTGVYGYTF TGCGCCAGCAGCCCTGGGACAGGGGTATATGGCTACACCTTC
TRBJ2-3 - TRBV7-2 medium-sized CASSLQGISTDTQYF TGTGCCAGCAGCTTACAGGGGATTAGCACAGATACGCAGTATTTT
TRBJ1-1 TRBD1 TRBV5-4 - CANSLAGQFNTEAFF TGTGCCAACAGCTTGGCGGGACAGTTCAACACTGAAGCTTTCTTT
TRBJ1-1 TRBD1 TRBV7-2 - CASSLAGQGATEAFF TGTGCCAGCAGCTTAGCGGGACAGGGGGCTACTGAAGCTTTCTTT
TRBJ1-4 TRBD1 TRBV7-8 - CASSLAVGTGDLSDEKLFF TGTGCCAGCAGCTTAGCGGTAGGGACAGGGGACCTGAGTGATGAAAAACTGTTTTTT
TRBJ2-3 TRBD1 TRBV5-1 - CASSLGGSTSTDTQYF TGCGCCAGCAGCTTAGGGGGCTCGACTAGCACAGATACGCAGTATTTT
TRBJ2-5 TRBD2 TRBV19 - CASSPGLQETQYF TGTGCCAGTAGCCCGGGACTACAAGAGACCCAGTACTTC
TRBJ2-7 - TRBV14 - CASTDGYEQYF TGTGCCAGCACCGACGGGTACGAGCAGTACTTC
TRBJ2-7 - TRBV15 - CATSRDGQAYEQYF TGTGCCACCAGCAGAGATGGTCAAGCTTACGAGCAGTACTTC
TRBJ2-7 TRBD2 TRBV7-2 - CASSSSAGGYEQYF TGTGCCAGCAGCTCCTCGGCGGGGGGGTACGAGCAGTACTTC
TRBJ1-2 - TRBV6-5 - CASSRMTGLGWGYTF TGTGCCAGCAGCAGAATGACAGGCTTAGGATGGGGCTACACCTTC
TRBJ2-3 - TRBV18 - CASSAPGAPTDTQYF TGTGCCAGCTCAGCACCAGGGGCCCCAACAGATACGCAGTATTTT
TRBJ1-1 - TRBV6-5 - CASTFGAGTEAFF TGTGCCAGCACCTTTGGCGCGGGCACTGAAGCTTTCTTT
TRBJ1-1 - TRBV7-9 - CASSLQGRAFF TGTGCCAGCAGCCTACAGGGAAGAGCTTTCTTT
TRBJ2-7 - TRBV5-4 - CASSPGSDAGSYEQYF TGTGCCAGCAGCCCCGGGTCAGACGCAGGCTCCTACGAGCAGTACTTC
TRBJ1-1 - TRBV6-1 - CASRSYTEAFF TGTGCCAGCAGGTCGTACACTGAAGCTTTCTTT
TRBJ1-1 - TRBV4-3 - CASSPFRMGVNTEAFF TGCGCCAGCAGCCCCTTTCGAATGGGGGTGAACACTGAAGCTTTCTTT
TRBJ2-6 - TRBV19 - CASSIGGGPSGANVLTF TGTGCCAGTAGTATAGGAGGGGGTCCTTCTGGGGCCAACGTCCTGACTTTC
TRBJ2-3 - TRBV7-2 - CASSLVWRGQDTDTQYF TGTGCCAGCAGCTTAGTCTGGCGCGGGCAAGACACAGATACGCAGTATTTT
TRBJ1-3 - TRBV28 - CASSLEVGLSGNTIYF TGTGCCAGCAGTTTAGAGGTGGGATTGTCTGGAAACACCATATATTTT